This T cell receptor beta chain was recovered during a study of CD8+CD57+ T cells in acquired aplastic anemia. Overall study: Sorted CD4+ and CD8+ cell DNA averaged 3.2 ug.

The use of genomic DNA as template underpinned the TCR beta VDJ and CDR3 profiling. TCRdb reanalysed the reads using MiXCR and keeps one entry per CDR3 protein. The sample lists under 200,000 distinct CDR3 sequences; around 60% were seen once. Whole-study results and caveats: Patients and controls shared twenty-nine CD8+ CDR3 sequences.

This clonotype was found a few times. Its antigen is undetermined. V lost 5 bases to trimming and J lost 1 base, with 11 bases between them. The CDR3 runs to 13 residues. CDR1 and CDR2 (germline): DFQATT, SNEGSKA (reference sequence). The receptor was isolated from a human donor in good health. This sequence joins TRBV20-1 and TRBJ1-1; D is uncertain. Sequencing used sorted CD4+, CD8+, or CD8+CD57+ T cells (not recorded which) from PBMCs. CDR3 amino acids: CSAFFQANTEAFF. The CDR3, as DNA: TGCAGTGCTTTCTTTCAGGCGAACACTGAAGCTTTCTTT.